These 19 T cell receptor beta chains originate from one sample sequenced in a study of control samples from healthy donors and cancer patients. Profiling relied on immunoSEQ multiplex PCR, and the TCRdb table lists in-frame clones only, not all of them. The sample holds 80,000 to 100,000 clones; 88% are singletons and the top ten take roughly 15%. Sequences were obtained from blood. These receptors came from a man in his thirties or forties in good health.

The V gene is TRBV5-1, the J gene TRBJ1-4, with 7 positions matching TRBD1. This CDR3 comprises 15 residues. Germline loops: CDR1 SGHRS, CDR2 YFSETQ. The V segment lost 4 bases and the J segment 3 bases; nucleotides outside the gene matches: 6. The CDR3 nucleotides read TGCGCCAGCAGCCCACTGGGACAGTCTAATGAAAAACTGTTTTTT. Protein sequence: CASSPLGQSNEKLFF.

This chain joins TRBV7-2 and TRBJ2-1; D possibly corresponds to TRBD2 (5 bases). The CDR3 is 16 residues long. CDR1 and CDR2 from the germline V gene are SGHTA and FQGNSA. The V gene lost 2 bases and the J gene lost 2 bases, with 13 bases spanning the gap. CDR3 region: CASSLNADSTYNEQFF. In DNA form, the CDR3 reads TGTGCCAGCAGCTTAAATGCGGACTCAACCTACAATGAGCAGTTCTTC.

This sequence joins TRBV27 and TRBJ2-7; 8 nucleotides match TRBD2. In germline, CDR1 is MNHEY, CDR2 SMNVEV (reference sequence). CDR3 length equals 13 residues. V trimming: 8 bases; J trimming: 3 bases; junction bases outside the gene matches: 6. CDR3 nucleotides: TGTGCCAGCGCATCCGGGACTAGCTACGAGCAGTACTTC. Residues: CASASGTSYEQYF.

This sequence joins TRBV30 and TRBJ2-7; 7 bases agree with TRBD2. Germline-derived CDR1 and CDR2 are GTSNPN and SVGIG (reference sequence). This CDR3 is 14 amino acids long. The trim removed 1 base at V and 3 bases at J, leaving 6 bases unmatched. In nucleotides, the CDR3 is TGTGCCTGGAGTGCCGGACTAGTTATCTACGAGCAGTACTTC. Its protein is CAWSAGLVIYEQYF.

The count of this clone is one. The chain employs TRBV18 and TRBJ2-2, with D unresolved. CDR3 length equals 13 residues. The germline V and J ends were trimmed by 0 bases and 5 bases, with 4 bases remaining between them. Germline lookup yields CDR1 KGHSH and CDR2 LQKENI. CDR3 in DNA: TGTGCCAGCTCACCACCAGTGACCGGGGAGCTGTTTTTT. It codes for CASSPPVTGELFF. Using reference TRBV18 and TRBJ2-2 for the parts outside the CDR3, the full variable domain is NAGVMQNPRHLVRRRGQEARLRCSPMKGHSHVYWYRQLPEEGLKFMVYLQKENIIDESGMPKERFSAEFPKEGPSILRIQQVVRGDSAAYFCASSPPVTGELFFGEGSRLTVL.

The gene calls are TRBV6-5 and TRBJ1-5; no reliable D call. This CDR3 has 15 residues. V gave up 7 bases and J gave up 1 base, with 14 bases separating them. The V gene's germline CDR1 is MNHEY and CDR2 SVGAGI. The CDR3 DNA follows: TGTGCCAGCAATAGGGCCACGGGGAGCAATCAGCCCCAGCATTTT. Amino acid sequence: CASNRATGSNQPQHF.

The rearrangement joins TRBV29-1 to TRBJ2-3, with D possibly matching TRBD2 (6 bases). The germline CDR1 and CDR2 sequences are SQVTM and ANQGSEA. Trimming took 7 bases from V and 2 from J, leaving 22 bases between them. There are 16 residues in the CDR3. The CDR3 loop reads CSALPLARANTDTQYF. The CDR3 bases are TGCAGCGCTCTTCCACTAGCTCGTGCTAACACAGATACGCAGTATTTT.

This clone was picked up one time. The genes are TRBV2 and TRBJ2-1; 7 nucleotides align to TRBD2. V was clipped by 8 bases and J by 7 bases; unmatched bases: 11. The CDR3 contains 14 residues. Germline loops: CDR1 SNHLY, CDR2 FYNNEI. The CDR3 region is CASLELANRNEQFF. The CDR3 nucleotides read TGTGCCAGCCTGGAACTAGCGAATCGTAATGAGCAGTTCTTC.

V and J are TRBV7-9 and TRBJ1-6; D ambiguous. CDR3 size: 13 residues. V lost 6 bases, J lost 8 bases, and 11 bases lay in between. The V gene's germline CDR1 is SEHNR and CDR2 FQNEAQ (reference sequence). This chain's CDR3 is CASRGPPDSPLHF. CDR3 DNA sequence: TGTGCCAGCAGGGGTCCGCCGGATTCACCCCTCCACTTT.

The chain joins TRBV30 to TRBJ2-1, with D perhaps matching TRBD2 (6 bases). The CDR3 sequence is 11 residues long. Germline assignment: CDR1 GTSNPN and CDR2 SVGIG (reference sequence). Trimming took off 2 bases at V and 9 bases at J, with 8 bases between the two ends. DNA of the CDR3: TGTGCCTGGAGTTTTAGCGGTGAGCAGTTCTTC. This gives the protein CAWSFSGEQFF.

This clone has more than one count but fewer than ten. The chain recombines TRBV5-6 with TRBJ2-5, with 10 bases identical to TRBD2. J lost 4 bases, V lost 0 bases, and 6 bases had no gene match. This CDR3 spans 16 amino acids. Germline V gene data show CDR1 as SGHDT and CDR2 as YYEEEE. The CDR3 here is CASSLVTSGILETQYF. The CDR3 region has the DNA TGTGCCAGCAGCTTGGTCACTAGCGGGATATTAGAGACCCAGTACTTC.

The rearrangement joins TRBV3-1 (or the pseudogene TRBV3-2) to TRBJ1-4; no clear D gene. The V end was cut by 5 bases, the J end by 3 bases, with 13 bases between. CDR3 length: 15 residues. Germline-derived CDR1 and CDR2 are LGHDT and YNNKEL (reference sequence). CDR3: CASSARTASNEKLFF. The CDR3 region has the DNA TGTGCCAGCAGCGCGAGAACAGCCTCTAATGAAAAACTGTTTTTT.

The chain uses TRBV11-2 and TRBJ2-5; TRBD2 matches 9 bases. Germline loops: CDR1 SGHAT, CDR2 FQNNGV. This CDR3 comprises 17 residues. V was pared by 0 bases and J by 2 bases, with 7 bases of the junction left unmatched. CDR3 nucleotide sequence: TGTGCCAGCAGCTTAGATACGGCGGCGGGGGGGCAAGAGACCCAGTACTTC. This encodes CASSLDTAAGGQETQYF.

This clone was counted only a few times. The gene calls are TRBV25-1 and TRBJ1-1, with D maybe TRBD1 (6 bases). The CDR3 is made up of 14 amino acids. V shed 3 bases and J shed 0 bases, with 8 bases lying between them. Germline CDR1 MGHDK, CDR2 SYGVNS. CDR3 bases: TGTGCCAGCAGTGACGGGGGCATGAACACTGAAGCTTTCTTT. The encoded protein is CASSDGGMNTEAFF.

CDR3 nucleotides: TGTGCCAGCAGCTTAGATGGTGGCACCGGGGAGCTGTTTTTT. Translated, it gives CASSLDGGTGELFF. This chain uses TRBV7-3 with TRBJ2-2; D call uncertain. Trimming shortened V by 2 bases and J by 4 bases, and 8 bases separated the two germline ends. This CDR3 comprises 14 residues. The germline V gene encodes CDR1 SGHTA and CDR2 FQGTGA.

The CDR3 DNA is TGTGCCTGGACAGGGGGCCAAGAGACCCAGTACTTC. Protein: CAWTGGQETQYF. The chain is built from TRBV30 and TRBJ2-5, with TRBD1 matching 7 bases. Germline lookup yields CDR1 GTSNPN and CDR2 SVGIG (reference sequence). CDR3 size: 12 residues. The J segment lost 1 base and the V segment lost 4 bases, leaving 0 bases of the junction unmatched. Full variable domain (remainder filled in from reference TRBV30 and TRBJ2-5): SQTIHQWPATLVQPVGSPLSLECTVEGTSNPNLYWYRQAAGRGLQLLFYSVGIGQISSEVPQNLSASRPQDRQFILSSKKLLLSDSGFYLCAWTGGQETQYFGPGTRLLVL.

CDR3 nucleotide sequence: TGCGCCAGCAGACGAGGACTAGCGGGAGGGGCAGATACGCAGTATTTT. Its protein is CASRRGLAGGADTQYF. The chain joins TRBV5-1 to TRBJ2-3; 15 bases are shared with TRBD2. Germline V lookup: CDR1 SGHRS, CDR2 YFSETQ. The CDR3 extends over 16 amino acids. V gave up 5 bases and J gave up 4 bases; unmatched junction bases: 5.

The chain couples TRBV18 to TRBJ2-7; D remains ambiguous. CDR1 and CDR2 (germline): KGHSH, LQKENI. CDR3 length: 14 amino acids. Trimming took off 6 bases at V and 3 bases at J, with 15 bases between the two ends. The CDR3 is CASSQGPENYEQYF. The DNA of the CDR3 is TGTGCCAGCTCCCAAGGCCCGGAAAACTACGAGCAGTACTTC.

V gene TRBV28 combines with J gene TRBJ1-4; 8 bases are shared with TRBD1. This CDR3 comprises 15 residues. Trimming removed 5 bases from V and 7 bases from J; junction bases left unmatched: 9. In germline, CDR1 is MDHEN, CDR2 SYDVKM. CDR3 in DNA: TGTGCCAGCAGTAGCAGGGGGCCCGCGGGTGAAAAACTGTTTTTT. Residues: CASSSRGPAGEKLFF.